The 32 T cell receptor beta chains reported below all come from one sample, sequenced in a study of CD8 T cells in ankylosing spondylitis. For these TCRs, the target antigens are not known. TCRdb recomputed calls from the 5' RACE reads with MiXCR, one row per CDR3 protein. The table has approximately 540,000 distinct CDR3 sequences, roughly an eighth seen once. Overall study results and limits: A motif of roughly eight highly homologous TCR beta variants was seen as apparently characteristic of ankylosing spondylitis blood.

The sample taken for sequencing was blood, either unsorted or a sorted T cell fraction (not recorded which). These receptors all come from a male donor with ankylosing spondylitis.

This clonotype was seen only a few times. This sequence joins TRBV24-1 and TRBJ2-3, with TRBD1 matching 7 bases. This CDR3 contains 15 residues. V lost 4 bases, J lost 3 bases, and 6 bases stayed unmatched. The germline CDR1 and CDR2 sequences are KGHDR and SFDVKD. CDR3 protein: CATSDPGQQTDTQYF. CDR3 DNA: TGTGCCACCAGTGACCCGGGACAGCAGACAGATACGCAGTATTTT.

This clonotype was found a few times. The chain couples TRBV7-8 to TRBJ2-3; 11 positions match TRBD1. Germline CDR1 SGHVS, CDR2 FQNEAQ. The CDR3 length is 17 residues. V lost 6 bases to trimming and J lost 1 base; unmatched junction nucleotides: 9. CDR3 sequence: CASRPLQGQGGTDTQYF. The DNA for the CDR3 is TGTGCCAGCAGACCACTGCAGGGACAGGGGGGCACAGATACGCAGTATTTT. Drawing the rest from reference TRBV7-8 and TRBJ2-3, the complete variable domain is GAGVSQSPRYKVAKRGQDVALRCDPISGHVSLFWYQQALGQGPEFLTYFQNEAQLDKSGLPSDRFFAERPEGSVSTLKIQRTQQEDSAVYLCASRPLQGQGGTDTQYFGPGTRLTVL.

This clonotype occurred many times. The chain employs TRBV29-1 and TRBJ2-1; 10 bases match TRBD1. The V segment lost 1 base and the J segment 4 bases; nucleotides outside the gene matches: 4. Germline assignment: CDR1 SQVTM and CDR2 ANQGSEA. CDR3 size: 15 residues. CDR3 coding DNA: TGCAGCGTTGAAGCTAAGGGACAGGGGTACAATGAGCAGTTCTTC. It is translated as CSVEAKGQGYNEQFF.

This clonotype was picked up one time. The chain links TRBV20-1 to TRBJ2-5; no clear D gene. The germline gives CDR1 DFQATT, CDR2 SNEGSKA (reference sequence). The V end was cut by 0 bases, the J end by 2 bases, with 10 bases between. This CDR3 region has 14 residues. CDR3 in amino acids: CSARDGRNQETQYF. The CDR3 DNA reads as TGCAGTGCTAGAGATGGGCGGAATCAAGAGACCCAGTACTTC.

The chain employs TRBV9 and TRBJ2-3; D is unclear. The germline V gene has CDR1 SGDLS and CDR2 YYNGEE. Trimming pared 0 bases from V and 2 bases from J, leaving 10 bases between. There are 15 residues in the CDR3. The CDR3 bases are TGTGCCAGCAGCGTAGGAGTTGGCCACACAGATACGCAGTATTTT. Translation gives CASSVGVGHTDTQYF.

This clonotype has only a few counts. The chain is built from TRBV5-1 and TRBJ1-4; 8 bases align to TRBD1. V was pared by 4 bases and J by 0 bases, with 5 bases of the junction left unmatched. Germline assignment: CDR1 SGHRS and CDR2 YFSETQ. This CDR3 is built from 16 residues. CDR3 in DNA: TGCGCCAGCAGCCAGGGGGCTAGGACAACTAATGAAAAACTGTTTTTT. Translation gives CASSQGARTTNEKLFF.

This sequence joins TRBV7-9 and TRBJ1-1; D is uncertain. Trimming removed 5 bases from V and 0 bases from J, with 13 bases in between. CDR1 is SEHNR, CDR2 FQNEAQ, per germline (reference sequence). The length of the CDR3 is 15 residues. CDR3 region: CASSRRDTLNTEAFF. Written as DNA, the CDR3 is TGTGCCAGCAGCCGTCGAGACACGTTGAACACTGAAGCTTTCTTT.

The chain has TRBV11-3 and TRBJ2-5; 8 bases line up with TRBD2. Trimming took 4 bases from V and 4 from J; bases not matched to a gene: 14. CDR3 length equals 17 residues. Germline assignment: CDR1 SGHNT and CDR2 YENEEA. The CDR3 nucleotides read TGTGCCAGCAGCTCGGGGATAGCGGGGCCCCCGATAGAGACCCAGTACTTC. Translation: CASSSGIAGPPIETQYF.

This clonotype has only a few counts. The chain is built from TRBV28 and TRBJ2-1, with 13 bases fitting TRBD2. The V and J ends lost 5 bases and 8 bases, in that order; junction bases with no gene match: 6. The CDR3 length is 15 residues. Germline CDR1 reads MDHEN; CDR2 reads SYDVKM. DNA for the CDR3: TGTGCCAGCAGTCGGCCGGGACTAGCGGGACATGAGCAGTTCTTC. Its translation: CASSRPGLAGHEQFF.

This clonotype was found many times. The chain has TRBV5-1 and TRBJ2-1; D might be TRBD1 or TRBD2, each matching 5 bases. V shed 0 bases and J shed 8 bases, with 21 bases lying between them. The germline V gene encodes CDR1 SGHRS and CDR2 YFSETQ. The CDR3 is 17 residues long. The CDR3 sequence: CASSLVVSAVGVDEQFF. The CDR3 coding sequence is TGCGCCAGCAGCTTGGTAGTTTCAGCGGTAGGGGTGGATGAGCAGTTCTTC.

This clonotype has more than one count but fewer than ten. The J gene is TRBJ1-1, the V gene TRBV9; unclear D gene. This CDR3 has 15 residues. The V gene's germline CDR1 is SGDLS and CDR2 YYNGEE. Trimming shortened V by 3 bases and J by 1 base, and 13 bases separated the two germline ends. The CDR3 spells CASSARSSGNTEAFF. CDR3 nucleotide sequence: TGTGCCAGCAGCGCTCGATCCTCAGGGAACACTGAAGCTTTCTTT.

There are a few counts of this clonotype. CDR3 in DNA: TGTGCCAGCATAGGTACTGGCTCCTACGAGCAGTACGTC. This encodes CASIGTGSYEQYV. V is TRBV2 and J is TRBJ2-7; D gene uncertain. CDR1 SNHLY and CDR2 FYNNEI come from the germline V gene. The CDR3 length is 13 residues. Trimming removed 7 bases at V and 0 bases at J, with 10 bases between.

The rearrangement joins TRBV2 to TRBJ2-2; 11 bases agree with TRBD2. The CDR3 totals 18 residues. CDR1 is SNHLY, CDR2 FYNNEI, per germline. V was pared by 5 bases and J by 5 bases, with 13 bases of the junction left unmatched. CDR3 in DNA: TGTGCCAGCAGTCCCCTCCTACTAGCGGGGGAAGGTACCGGGGAGCTGTTTTTT. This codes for CASSPLLLAGEGTGELFF.

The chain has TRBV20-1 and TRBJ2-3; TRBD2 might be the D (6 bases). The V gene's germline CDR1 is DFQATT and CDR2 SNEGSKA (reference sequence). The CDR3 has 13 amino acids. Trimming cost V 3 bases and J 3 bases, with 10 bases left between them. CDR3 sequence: CSASGSGTDTQYF. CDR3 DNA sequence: TGCAGTGCTAGCGGGAGTGGAACAGATACGCAGTATTTT.

The CDR3 DNA reads TGTGCCACCCCGGGACAGGGGAGCTCAACTAATGAAAAACTGTTTTTT. Translation: CATPGQGSSTNEKLFF. V usage is TRBV6-1 and J usage is TRBJ1-4, with 10 nucleotides matching TRBD1. The CDR3 has 16 amino acids. Germline V CDR1 and CDR2: MNHNS, SASEGT. Germline trimming cut 10 bases from V and 0 bases from J; bases unmatched to any gene: 8.

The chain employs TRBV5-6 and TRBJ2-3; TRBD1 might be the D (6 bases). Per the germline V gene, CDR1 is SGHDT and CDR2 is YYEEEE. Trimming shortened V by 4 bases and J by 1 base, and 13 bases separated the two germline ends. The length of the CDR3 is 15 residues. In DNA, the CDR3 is TGTGCCAGCAGCGAAACAGGGATTGGCACAGATACGCAGTATTTT. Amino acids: CASSETGIGTDTQYF.

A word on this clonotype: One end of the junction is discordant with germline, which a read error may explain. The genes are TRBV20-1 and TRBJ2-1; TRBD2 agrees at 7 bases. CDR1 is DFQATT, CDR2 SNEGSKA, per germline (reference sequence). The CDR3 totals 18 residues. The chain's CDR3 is CSPRPGGLADYSYNEQFF. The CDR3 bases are TGCAGTCCTAGACCCGGTGGGCTAGCGGATTACTCCTACAATGAGCAGTTCTTC.

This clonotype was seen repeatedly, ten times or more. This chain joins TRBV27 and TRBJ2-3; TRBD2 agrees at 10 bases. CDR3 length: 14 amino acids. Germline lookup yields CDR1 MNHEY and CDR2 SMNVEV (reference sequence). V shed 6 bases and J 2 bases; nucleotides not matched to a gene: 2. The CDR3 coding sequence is TGTGCCAGCAGACTAGCGGGAATCACAGATACGCAGTATTTT. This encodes CASRLAGITDTQYF.

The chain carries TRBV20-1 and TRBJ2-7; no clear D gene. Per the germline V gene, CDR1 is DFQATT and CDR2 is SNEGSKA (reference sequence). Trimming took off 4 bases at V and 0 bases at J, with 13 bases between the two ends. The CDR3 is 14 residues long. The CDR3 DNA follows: TGCAGTGCTATATCCAGCGAGAGCTCCTACGAGCAGTACGTC. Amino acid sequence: CSAISSESSYEQYV.

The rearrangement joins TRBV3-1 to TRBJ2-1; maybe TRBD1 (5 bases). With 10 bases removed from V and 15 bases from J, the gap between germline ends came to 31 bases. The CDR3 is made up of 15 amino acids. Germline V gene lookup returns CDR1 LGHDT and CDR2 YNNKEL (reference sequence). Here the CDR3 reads CATCQVGAFGNWVFF. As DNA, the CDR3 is TGTGCCACCTGCCAAGTTGGGGCGTTTGGGAATTGGGTGTTCTTC.

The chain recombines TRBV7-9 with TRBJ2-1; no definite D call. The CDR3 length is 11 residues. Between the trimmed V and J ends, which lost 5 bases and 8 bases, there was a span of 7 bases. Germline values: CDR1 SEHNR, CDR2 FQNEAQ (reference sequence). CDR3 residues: CASSQTDEQFF. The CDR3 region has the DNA TGTGCCAGCAGCCAAACCGATGAGCAGTTCTTC. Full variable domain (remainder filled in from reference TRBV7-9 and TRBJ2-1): DTGVSQNPRHKITKRGQNVTFRCDPISEHNRLYWYRQTLGQGPEFLTYFQNEAQLEKSRLLSDRFSAERPKGSFSTLEIQRTEQGDSAMYLCASSQTDEQFFGPGTRLTVL.

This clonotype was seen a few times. CDR3 sequence: CASSLGDSRQPQHF. CDR3 nucleotide sequence: TGTGCCAGCAGCTTAGGGGATTCGCGTCAGCCCCAGCATTTT. The V call is TRBV7-8, the J call TRBJ1-5; no definite D call. The V gene lost 1 base and the J gene lost 6 bases, with 10 bases spanning the gap. This CDR3 is built from 14 residues. Looked up from germline, CDR1 is SGHVS and CDR2 is FQNEAQ.

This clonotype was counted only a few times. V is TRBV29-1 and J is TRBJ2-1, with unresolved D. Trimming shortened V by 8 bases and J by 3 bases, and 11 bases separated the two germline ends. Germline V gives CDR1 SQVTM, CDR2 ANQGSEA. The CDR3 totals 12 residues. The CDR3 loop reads CSSSQSYNEQFF. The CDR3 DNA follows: TGCAGCTCGAGCCAGAGCTACAATGAGCAGTTCTTC.

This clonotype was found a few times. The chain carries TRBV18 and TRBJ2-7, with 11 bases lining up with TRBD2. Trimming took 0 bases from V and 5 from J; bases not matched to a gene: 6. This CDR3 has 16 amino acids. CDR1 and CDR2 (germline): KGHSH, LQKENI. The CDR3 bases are TGTGCCAGCTCACCACCCGGTAGCGGGAGGGCCCACGAGCAGTACTTC. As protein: CASSPPGSGRAHEQYF.

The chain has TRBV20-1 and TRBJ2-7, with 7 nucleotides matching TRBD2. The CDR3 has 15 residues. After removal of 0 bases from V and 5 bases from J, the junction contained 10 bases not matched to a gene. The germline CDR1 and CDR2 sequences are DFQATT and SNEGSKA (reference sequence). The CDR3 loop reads CSARDFVGGPDEQYF. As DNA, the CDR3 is TGCAGTGCTAGAGATTTTGTGGGAGGGCCCGACGAGCAGTACTTC.

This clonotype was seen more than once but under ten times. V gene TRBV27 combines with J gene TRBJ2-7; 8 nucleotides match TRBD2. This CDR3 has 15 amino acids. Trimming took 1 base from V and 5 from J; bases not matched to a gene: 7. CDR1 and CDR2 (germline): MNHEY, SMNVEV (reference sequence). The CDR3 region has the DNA TGTGCCAGCAGTTTATGGCCGGGAGGGGAGGACGAGCAGTACTTC. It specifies CASSLWPGGEDEQYF.

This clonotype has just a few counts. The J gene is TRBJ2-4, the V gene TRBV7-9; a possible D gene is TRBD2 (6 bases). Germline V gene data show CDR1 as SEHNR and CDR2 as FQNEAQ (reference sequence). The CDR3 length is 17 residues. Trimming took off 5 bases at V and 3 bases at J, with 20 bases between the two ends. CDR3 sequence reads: CASSLPLGAGNKNIQYF. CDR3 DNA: TGTGCCAGCAGCCTCCCCCTGGGTGCGGGGAACAAAAACATTCAGTACTTC.

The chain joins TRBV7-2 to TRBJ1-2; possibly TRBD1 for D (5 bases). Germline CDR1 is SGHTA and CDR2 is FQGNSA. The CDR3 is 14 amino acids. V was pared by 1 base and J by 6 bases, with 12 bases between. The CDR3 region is CASSLERPGNGYTF. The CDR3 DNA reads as TGTGCCAGCAGCTTAGAGCGGCCAGGGAATGGCTACACCTTC.

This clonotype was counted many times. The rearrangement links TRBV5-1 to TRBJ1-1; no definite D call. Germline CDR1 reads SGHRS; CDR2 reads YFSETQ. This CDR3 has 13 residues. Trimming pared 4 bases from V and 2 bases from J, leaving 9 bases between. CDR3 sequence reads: CASSADSNTEAFF. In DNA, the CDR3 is TGCGCCAGCAGCGCAGACTCAAACACTGAAGCTTTCTTT.

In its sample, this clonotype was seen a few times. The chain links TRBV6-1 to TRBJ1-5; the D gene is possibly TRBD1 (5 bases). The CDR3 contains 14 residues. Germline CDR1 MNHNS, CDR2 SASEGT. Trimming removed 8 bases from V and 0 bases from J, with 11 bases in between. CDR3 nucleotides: TGTGCCAGCTGGCAGGGATATAGCAATCAGCCCCAGCATTTT. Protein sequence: CASWQGYSNQPQHF.

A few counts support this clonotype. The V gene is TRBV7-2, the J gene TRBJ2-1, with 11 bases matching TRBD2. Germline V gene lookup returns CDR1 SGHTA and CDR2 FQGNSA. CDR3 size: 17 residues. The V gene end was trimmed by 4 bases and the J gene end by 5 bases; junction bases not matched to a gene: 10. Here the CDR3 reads CASSSPELAGVNNEQFF. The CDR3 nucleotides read TGTGCCAGCAGCTCGCCCGAACTAGCGGGAGTGAACAATGAGCAGTTCTTC.

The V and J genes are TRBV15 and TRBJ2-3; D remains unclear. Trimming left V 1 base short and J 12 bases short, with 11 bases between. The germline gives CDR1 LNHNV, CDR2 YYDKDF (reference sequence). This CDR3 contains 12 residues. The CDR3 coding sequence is TGTGCCACCAGCAGAGGTGCCCCCCCCCAGTATTTT. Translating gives CATSRGAPPQYF.